This record covers a single TCR beta chain. Its target is unknown. The CDR3 contains 15 residues. Germline CDR1 and CDR2: SGHTA and FQGNSA. After removal of 5 bases from V and 7 bases from J, the junction contained 12 bases not matched to a gene. The protocol was immunoSEQ multiplex PCR, while the TCRdb copy is restricted to in-frame clones and leaves out a portion. The table includes a few hundred thousand clones, roughly 90% detected once. The source of the sample is a study of Ad26.COV2.S vaccination and SARS-CoV-2 variants. Turning to the study itself: Administration of Ad26.COV2.S was intramuscular, either once or twice 56 days apart.

The treatment: 19 received Ad26.COV2.S at low or high dose, single or two shots; roughly 5 received placebo; per-sample allocation not given. Day 63 following the first vaccine or placebo injection was when the samples were taken. An Ad26 vector expressing Wuhan-strain SARS-CoV-2 spike constituted the vaccine. Study observations and caveats: People who got the vaccine had more spike-specific TCR breadth than people who got placebo.

The sequences come from peripheral blood, collected in a trial of Ad26.COV2.S vaccine versus placebo. The source is a person aged 18-65 years who received the Ad26.COV2.S COVID-19 vaccine or a placebo. The chain couples TRBV7-2 to TRBJ1-2; TRBD1 aligns across 8 bases. CDR3 amino acids: CASSARTGYGGGYTF. The CDR3 nucleotides are TGTGCCAGCAGCGCCCGGACAGGGTATGGGGGTGGCTACACCTTC.